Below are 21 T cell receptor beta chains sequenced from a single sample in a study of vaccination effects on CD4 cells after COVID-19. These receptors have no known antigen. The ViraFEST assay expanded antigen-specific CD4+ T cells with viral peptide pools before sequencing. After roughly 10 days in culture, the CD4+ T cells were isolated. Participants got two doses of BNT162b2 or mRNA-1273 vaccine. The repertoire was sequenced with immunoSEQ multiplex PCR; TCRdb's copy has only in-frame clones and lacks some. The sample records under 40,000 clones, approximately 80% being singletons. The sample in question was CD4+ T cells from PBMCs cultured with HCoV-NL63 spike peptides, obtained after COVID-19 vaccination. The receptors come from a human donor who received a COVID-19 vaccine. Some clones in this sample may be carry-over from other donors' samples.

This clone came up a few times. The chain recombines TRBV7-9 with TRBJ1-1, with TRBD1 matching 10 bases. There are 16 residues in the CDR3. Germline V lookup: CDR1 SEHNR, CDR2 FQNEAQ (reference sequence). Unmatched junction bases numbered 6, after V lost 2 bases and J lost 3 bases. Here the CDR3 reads CASSLIGGTGDTEAFF. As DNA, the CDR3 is TGTGCCAGCAGCTTAATTGGTGGGACAGGGGACACTGAAGCTTTCTTT.

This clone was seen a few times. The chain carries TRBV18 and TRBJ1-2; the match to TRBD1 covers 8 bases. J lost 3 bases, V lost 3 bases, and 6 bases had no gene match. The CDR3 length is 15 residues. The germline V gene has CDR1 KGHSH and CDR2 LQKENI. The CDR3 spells CASSPSPGQDYGYTF. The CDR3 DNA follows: TGTGCCAGCTCACCTTCACCGGGACAGGACTATGGCTACACCTTC.

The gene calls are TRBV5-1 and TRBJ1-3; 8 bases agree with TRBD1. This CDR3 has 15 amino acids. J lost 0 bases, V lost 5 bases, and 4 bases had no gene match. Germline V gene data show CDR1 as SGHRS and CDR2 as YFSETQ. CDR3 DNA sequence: TGCGCCAGCAGTTCCACAGGGGGCTCTGGAAACACCATATATTTT. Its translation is CASSSTGGSGNTIYF.

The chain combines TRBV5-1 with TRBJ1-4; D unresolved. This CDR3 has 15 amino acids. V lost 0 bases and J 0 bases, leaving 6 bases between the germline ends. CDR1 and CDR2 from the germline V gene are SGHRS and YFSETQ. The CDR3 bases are TGCGCCAGCAGCTTGGGACCGGCAACTAATGAAAAACTGTTTTTT. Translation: CASSLGPATNEKLFF.

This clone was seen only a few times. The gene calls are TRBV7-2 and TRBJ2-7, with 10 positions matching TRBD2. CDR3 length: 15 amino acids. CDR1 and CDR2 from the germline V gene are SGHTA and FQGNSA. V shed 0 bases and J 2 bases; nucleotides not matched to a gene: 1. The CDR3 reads CASSLAAGGPYEQYV. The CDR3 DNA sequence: TGTGCCAGCAGCTTAGCAGCGGGGGGGCCCTACGAGCAGTACGTC.

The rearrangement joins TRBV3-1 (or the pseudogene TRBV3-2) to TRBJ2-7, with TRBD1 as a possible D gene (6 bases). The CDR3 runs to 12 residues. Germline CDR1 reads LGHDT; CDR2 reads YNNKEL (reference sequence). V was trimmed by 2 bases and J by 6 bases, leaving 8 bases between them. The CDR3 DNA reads TGTGCCAGCAGCCAAACAGGGTTCGAGCAGTACGTC. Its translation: CASSQTGFEQYV.

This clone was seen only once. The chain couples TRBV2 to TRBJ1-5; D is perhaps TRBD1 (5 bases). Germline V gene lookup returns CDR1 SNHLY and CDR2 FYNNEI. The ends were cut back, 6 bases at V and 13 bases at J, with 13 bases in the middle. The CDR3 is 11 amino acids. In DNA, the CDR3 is TGTGCCAGCAGGGGGGTGACGGCACAGCATTTT. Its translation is CASRGVTAQHF. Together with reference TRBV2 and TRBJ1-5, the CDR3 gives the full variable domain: EPEVTQTPSHQVTQMGQEVILRCVPISNHLYFYWYRQILGQKVEFLVSFYNNEISEKSEIFDDQFSVERPDGSNFTLKIRSTKLEDSAMYFCASRGVTAQHFGDGTRLSIL.

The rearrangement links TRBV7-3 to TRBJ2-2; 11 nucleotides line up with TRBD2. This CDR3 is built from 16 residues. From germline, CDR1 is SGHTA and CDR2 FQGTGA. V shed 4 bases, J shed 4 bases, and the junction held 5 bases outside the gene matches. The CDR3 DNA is TGTGCCAGCAGCTCATACCTAGCGGGGGGCACCGGGGAGCTGTTTTTT. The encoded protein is CASSSYLAGGTGELFF.

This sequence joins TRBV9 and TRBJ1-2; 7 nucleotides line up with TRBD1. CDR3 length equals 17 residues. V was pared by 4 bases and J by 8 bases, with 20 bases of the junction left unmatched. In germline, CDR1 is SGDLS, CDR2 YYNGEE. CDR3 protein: CASSTRTGGRFSRGYTF. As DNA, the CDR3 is TGTGCCAGCAGCACTCGGACAGGCGGTAGATTCTCGAGGGGCTACACCTTC.

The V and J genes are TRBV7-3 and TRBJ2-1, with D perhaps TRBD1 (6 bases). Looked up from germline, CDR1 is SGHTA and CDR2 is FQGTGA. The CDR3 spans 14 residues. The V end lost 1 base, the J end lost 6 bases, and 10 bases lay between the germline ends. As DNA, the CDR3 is TGTGCCAGCAGCTTAAGGGGGCTTAGCAATGAGCAGTTCTTC. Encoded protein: CASSLRGLSNEQFF.

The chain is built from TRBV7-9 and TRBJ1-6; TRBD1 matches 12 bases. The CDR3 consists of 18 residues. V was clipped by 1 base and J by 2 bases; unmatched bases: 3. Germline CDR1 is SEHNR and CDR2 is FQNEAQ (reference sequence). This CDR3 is CASSLGGTGGPYNSPLHF. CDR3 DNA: TGTGCCAGCAGCTTAGGGGGGACAGGGGGCCCCTATAATTCACCCCTCCACTTT.

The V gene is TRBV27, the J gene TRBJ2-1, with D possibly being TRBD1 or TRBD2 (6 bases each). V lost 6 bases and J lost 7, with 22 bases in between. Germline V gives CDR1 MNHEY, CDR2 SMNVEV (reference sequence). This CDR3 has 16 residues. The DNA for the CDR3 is TGTGCCAGCAGAGAAGGGGGGCGGGGAATGGGGAATGAGCAGTTCTTC. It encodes CASREGGRGMGNEQFF.

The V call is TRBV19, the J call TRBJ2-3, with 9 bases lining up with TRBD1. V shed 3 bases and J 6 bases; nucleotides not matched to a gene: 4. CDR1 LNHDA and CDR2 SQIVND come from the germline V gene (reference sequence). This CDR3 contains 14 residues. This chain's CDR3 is CASSIQTGGDTQYF. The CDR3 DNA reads TGTGCCAGTAGTATCCAGACAGGGGGGGATACGCAGTATTTT. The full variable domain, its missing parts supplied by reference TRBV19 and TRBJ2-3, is DGGITQSPKYLFRKEGQNVTLSCEQNLNHDAMYWYRQDPGQGLRLIYYSQIVNDFQKGDIAEGYSVSREKKESFPLTVTSAQKNPTAFYLCASSIQTGGDTQYFGPGTRLTVL.

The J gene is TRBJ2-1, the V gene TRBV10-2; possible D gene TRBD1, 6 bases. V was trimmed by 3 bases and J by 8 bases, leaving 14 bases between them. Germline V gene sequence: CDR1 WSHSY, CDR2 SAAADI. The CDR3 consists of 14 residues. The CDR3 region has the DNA TGCGCCAGCAGTGACCGACAGGTCAACGATGAGCAGTTCTTC. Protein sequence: CASSDRQVNDEQFF.

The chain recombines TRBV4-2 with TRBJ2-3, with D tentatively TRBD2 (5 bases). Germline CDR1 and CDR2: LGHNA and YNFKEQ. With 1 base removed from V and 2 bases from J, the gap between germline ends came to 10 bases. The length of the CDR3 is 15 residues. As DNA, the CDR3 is TGTGCCAGCAGCCAAGGGAGCGGATTCACAGATACGCAGTATTTT. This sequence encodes CASSQGSGFTDTQYF.

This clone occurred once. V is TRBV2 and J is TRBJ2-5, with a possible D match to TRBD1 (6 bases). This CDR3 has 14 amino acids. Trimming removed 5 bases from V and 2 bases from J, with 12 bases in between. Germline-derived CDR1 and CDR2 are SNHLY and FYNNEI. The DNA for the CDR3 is TGTGCCAGCAGTTCAGGGGCGGTACAAGAGACCCAGTACTTC. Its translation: CASSSGAVQETQYF. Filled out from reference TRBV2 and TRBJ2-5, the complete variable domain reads EPEVTQTPSHQVTQMGQEVILRCVPISNHLYFYWYRQILGQKVEFLVSFYNNEISEKSEIFDDQFSVERPDGSNFTLKIRSTKLEDSAMYFCASSSGAVQETQYFGPGTRLLVL.

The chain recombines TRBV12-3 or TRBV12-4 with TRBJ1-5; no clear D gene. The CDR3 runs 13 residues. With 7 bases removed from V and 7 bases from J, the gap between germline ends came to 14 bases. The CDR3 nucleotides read TGTGCCAGCACCACCGAGATCTGGCAGCCCCAGCATTTT. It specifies CASTTEIWQPQHF.

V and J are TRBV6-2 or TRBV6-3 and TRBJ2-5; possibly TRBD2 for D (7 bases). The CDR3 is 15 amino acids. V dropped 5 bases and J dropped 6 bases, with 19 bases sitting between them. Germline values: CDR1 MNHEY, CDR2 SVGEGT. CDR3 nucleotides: TGTGCCAGCAGTCGCGTGGGGGGGGGCGGTCAGACCCAGTACTTC. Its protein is CASSRVGGGGQTQYF.

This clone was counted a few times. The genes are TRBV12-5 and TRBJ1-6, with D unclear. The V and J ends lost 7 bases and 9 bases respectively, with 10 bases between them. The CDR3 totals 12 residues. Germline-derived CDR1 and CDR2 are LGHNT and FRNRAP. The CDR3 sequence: CASALDRSPLHF. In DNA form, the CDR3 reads TGTGCTAGTGCCCTCGACCGTTCACCCCTCCACTTT.

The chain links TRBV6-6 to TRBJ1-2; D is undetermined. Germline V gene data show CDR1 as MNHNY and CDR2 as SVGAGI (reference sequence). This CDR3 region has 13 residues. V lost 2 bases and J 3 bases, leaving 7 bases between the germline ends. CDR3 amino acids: CASSYGRDYGYTF. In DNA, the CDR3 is TGTGCCAGCAGTTACGGGAGAGACTATGGCTACACCTTC.

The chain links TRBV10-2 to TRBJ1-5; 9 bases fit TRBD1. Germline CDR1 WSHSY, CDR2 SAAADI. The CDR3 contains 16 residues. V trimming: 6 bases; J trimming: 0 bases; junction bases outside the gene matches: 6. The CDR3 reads CASRQTGGNSNQPQHF. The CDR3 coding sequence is TGCGCCAGCAGGCAGACAGGGGGTAATAGCAATCAGCCCCAGCATTTT.